This TCR beta chain was captured in a study of shared clonotypes between healthy human individuals. Turning to the study itself: The composition of the donors was two women and a few men aged 18 to 49.

General study results and limits: The represented genetic and exposure-history diversity was limited by the small number of donors. Shared clonotypes across all four donors exceeded non-shared ones in generation probability.

This clone was seen a few times. Its antigen is currently unknown. Germline V gives CDR1 GTSNPN, CDR2 SVGIG (reference sequence). Deletions cut 3 bases from V and 4 bases from J, with 18 bases between. This CDR3 has 16 residues. The authors ran the assay at deep level. Using immunoSEQ multiplex PCR, the repertoire was profiled, and TCRdb retains in-frame clones only, with some absent. This table has roughly 2.5 million clones, around nine tenths appearing once. The V call is TRBV30, the J call TRBJ1-4; maybe TRBD1 (5 bases). The specimen was naive CD4+ T cells sorted from blood. Subset here: CD45RA+ positively selected. This clonotype was obtained from a man between 18 and 29 years old in good health. The chain's CDR3 is CAWSSGPPGRNEKLFF. DNA for the CDR3: TGTGCCTGGAGCTCGGGACCGCCGGGCCGTAATGAAAAACTGTTTTTT. Full variable domain (remainder filled in from reference TRBV30 and TRBJ1-4): SQTIHQWPATLVQPVGSPLSLECTVEGTSNPNLYWYRQAAGRGLQLLFYSVGIGQISSEVPQNLSASRPQDRQFILSSKKLLLSDSGFYLCAWSSGPPGRNEKLFFGSGTQLSVL.